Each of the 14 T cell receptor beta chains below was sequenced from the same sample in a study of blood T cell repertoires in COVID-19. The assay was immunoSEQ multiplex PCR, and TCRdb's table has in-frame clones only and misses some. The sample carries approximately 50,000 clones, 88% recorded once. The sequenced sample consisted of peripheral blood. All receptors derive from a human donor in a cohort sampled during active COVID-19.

The CDR3 loop is CASTRTDNNEKLFF. CDR3 bases: TGTGCCAGCACAAGGACGGACAACAACGAAAAACTGTTTTTT. The chain uses TRBV25-1 and TRBJ1-4, with D possibly being TRBD1 (5 bases). V lost 7 bases to trimming and J lost 8 bases, with 17 bases between them. The CDR3 totals 14 residues. The germline V gene has CDR1 MGHDK and CDR2 SYGVNS.

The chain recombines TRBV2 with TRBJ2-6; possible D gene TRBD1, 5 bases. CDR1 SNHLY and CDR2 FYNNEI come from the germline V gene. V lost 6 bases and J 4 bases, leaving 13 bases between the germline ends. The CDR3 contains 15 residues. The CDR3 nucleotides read TGTGCCAGCAGCAGGCAAGGGGTCGGGGCCAACGTCCTGACTTTC. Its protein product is CASSRQGVGANVLTF.

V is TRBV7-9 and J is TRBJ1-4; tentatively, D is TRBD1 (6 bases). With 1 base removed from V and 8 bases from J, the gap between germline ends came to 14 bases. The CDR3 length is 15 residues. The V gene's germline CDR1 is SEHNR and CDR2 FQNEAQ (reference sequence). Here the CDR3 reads CASSLEQGRGEKLFF. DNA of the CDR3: TGTGCCAGCAGCTTAGAGCAGGGGCGCGGCGAAAAACTGTTTTTT.

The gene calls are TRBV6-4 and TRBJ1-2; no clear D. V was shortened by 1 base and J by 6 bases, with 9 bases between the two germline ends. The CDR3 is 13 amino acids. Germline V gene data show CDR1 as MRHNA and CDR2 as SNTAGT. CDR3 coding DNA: TGTGCCAGCAGTGACTATCGAGGAAATGGCTACACCTTC. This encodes CASSDYRGNGYTF.

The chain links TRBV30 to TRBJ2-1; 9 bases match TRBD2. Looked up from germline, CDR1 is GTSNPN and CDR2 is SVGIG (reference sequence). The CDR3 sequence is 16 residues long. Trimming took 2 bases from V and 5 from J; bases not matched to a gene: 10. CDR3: CAWSTGPGTSHNEQFF. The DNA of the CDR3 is TGTGCCTGGAGTACAGGTCCCGGGACTAGCCACAATGAGCAGTTCTTC. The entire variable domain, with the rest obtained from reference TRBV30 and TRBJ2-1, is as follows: SQTIHQWPATLVQPVGSPLSLECTVEGTSNPNLYWYRQAAGRGLQLLFYSVGIGQISSEVPQNLSASRPQDRQFILSSKKLLLSDSGFYLCAWSTGPGTSHNEQFFGPGTRLTVL.

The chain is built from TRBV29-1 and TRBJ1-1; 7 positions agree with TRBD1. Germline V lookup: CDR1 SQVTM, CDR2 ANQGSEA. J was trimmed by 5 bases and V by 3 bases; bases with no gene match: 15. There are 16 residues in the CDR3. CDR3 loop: CSVDTRWDRRSTEAFF. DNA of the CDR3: TGCAGCGTTGATACTAGATGGGACAGAAGATCTACTGAAGCTTTCTTT.

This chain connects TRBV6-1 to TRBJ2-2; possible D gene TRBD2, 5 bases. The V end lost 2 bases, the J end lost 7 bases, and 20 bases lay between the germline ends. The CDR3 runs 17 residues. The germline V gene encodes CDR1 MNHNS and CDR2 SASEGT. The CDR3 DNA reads TGTGCCAGCAGTGAATGGATCCCGGCCCCCGAGGGCGGGGAGCTGTTTTTT. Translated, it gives CASSEWIPAPEGGELFF.

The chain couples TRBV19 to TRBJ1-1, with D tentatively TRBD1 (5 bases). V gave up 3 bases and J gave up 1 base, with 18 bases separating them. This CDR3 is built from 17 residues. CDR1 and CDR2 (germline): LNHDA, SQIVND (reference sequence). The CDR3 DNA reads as TGTGCCAGTAGTATCGGGGGGGGTTGGCAGAGGAACACTGAAGCTTTCTTT. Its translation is CASSIGGGWQRNTEAFF.

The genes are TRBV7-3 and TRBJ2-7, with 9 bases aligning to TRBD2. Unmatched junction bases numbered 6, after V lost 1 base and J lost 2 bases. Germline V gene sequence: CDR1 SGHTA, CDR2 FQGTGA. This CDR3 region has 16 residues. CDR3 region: CASSLIFGGRAYEQYF. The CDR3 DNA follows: TGTGCCAGCAGCTTAATTTTCGGCGGGAGGGCCTACGAGCAGTACTTC.

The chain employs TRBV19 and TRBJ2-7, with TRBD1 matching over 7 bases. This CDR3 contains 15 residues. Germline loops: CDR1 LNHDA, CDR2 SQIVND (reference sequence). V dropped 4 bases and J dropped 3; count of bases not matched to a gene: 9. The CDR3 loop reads CASSTDRDSLYEQYF. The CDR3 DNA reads TGTGCCAGTAGTACAGACCGGGACAGCCTCTACGAGCAGTACTTC.

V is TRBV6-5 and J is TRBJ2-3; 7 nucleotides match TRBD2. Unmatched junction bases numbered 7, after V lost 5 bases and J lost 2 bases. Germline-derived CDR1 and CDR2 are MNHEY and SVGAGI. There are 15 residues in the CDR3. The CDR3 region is CASSRASGSTDTQYF. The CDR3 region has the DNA TGTGCCAGCAGTAGGGCTAGCGGTTCCACAGATACGCAGTATTTT.

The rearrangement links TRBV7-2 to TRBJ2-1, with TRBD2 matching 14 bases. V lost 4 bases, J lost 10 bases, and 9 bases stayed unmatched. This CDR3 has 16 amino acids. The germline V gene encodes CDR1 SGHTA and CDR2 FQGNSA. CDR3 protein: CASSSTGLAGGREQFF. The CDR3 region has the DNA TGTGCCAGCAGCTCCACCGGACTAGCGGGAGGAAGGGAGCAGTTCTTC.

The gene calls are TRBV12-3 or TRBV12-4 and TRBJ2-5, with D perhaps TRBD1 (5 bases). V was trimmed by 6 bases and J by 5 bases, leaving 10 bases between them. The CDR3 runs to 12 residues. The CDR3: CASRLRDETQYF. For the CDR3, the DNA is TGTGCCAGCAGGCTCAGGGATGAGACCCAGTACTTC.

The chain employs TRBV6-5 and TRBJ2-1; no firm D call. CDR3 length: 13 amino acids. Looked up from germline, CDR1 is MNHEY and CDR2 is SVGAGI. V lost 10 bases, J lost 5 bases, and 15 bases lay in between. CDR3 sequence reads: CATAHLRDNEQFF. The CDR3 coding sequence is TGTGCCACCGCTCACCTCCGGGACAATGAGCAGTTCTTC.